These 5 T cell receptor beta chains share one sample of origin, sequenced in a study of T cell responses to AZD1222 COVID-19 vaccine. The assay was immunoSEQ multiplex PCR, and TCRdb's table has in-frame clones only and misses some. The sample has 150,000 to 200,000 clones, around 90% seen once. The input for sequencing was peripheral blood, taken 28 days after the second AZD1222 dose. The receptor source for this set is an adult who received the AZD1222 COVID-19 vaccine.

The chain recombines TRBV5-1 with TRBJ2-1, with a tentative D call TRBD2 (5 bases). The germline gives CDR1 SGHRS, CDR2 YFSETQ. The CDR3 loop spans 13 amino acids. V dropped 4 bases and J dropped 5 bases, with 10 bases sitting between them. The CDR3 loop is CASSRTGDNEQFF. The CDR3 DNA follows: TGCGCCAGCAGCCGGACTGGGGACAATGAGCAGTTCTTC.

In this sample, this clone turned up once. The gene calls are TRBV6-5 and TRBJ2-2; D call uncertain. With 4 bases removed from V and 4 bases from J, the gap between germline ends came to 10 bases. CDR1 and CDR2 (germline): MNHEY, SVGAGI. The CDR3 runs 14 residues. CDR3 nucleotides: TGTGCCAGCAGTTCGGTAGGGATCACCGGGGAGCTGTTTTTT. Its translation: CASSSVGITGELFF.

V is TRBV9 and J is TRBJ1-2; tentatively, D is TRBD1 (5 bases). The CDR3 loop spans 16 amino acids. Looked up from germline, CDR1 is SGDLS and CDR2 is YYNGEE. V lost 4 bases to trimming and J lost 3 bases, with 19 bases between them. The CDR3 bases are TGTGCCAGCAGCCGCTGGGGGGGAGAGGGCTACTATGGCTACACCTTC. It translates to CASSRWGGEGYYGYTF.

The rearrangement uses TRBV6-6 and TRBJ2-1; possible D gene TRBD1, 6 bases. The CDR3 extends over 17 amino acids. The germline V and J ends were trimmed by 5 bases and 5 bases, with 22 bases remaining between them. Per the germline V gene, CDR1 is MNHNY and CDR2 is SVGAGI (reference sequence). As DNA, the CDR3 is TGTGCCAGCAGTCCCCTCAAGGGCATCGAGGGGGACAATGAGCAGTTCTTC. Translating gives CASSPLKGIEGDNEQFF.

A few counts support this clone. The chain has TRBV7-2 and TRBJ1-6, with D possibly TRBD1 on 5 matching bases. The CDR3 is 14 residues long. Germline CDR1 SGHTA, CDR2 FQGNSA. The germline V and J ends were trimmed by 5 bases and 9 bases, with 14 bases remaining between them. CDR3 sequence reads: CASSPGLSGSPLHF. For the CDR3, the DNA is TGTGCCAGCAGCCCGGGACTGAGCGGTTCACCCCTCCACTTT.